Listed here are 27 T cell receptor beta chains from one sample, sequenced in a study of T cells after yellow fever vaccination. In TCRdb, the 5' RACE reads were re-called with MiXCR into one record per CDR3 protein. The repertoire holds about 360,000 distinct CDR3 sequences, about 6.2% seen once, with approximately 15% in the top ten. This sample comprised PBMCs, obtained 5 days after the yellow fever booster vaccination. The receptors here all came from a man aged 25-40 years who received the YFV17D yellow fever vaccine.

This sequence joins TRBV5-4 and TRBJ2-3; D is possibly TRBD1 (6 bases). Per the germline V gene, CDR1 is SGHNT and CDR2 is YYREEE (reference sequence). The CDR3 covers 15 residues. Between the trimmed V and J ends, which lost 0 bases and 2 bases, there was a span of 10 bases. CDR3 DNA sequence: TGTGCCAGCAGCTTGGACAGGGTAAACACAGATACGCAGTATTTT. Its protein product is CASSLDRVNTDTQYF.

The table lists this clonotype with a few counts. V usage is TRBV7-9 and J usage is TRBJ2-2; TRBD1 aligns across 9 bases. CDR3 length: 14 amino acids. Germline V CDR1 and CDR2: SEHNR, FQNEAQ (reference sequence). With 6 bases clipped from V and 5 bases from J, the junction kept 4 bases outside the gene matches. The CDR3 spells CASRRTGATGELFF. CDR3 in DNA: TGTGCCAGCAGGCGGACAGGGGCAACCGGGGAGCTGTTTTTT.

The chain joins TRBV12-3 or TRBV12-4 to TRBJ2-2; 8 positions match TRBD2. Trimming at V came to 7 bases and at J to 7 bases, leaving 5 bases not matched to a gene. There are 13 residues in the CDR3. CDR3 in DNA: TGTGCCAGCACCCAAGCGGGGGTCGGGGAGCTGTTTTTT. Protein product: CASTQAGVGELFF.

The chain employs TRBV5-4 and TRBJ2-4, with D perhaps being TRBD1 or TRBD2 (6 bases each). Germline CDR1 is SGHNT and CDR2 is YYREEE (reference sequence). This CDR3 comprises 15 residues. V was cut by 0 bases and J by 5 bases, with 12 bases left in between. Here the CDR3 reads CASSLEEEGENIQYF. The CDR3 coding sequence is TGTGCCAGCAGCTTGGAGGAGGAGGGGGAAAACATTCAGTACTTC. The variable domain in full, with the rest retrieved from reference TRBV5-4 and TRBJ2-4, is ETGVTQSPTHLIKTRGQQVTLRCSSQSGHNTVSWYQQALGQGPQFIFQYYREEENGRGNFPPRFSGLQFPNYSSELNVNALELDDSALYLCASSLEEEGENIQYFGAGTRLSVL.

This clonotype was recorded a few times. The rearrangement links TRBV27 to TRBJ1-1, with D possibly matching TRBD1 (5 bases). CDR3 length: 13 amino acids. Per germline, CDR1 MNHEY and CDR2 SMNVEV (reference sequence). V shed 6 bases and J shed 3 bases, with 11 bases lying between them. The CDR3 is CASSPRGDTEAFF. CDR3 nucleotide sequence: TGTGCCAGCAGCCCTAGAGGGGACACTGAAGCTTTCTTT.

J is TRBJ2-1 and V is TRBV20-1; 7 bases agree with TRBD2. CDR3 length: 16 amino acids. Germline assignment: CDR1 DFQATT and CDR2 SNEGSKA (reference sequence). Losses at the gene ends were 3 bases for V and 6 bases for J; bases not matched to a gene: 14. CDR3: CSARGVWLADFNEQFF. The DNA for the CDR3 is TGCAGTGCTAGGGGGGTTTGGCTAGCGGACTTCAATGAGCAGTTCTTC.

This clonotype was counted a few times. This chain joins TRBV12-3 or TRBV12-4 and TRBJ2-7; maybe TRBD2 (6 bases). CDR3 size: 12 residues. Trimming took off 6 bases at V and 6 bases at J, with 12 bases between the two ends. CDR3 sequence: CASRTSSGEQYF. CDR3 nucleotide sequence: TGTGCCAGCAGGACTAGTTCGGGCGAGCAGTACTTC.

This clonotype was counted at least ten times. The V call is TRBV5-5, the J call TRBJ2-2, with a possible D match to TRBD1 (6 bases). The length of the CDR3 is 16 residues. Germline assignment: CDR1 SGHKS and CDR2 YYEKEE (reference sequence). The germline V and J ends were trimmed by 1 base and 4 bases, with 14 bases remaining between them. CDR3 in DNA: TGTGCCAGCAGCTTGATCAGGGGACGAGGCACCGGGGAGCTGTTTTTT. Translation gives CASSLIRGRGTGELFF.

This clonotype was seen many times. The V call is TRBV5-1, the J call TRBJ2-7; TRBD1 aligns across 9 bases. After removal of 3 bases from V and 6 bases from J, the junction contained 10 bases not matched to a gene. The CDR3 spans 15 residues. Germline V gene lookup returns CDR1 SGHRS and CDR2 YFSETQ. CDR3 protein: CASSWGQGNRGEQYF. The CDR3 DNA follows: TGCGCCAGCAGCTGGGGACAGGGAAATCGGGGCGAGCAGTACTTC. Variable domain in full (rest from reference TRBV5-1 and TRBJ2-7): KAGVTQTPRYLIKTRGQQVTLSCSPISGHRSVSWYQQTPGQGLQFLFEYFSETQRNKGNFPGRFSGRQFSNSRSEMNVSTLELGDSALYLCASSWGQGNRGEQYFGPGTRLTVT.

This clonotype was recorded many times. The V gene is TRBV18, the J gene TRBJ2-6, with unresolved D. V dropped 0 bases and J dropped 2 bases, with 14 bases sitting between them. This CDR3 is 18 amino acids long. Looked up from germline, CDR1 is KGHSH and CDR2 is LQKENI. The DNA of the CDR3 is TGTGCCAGCTCACCACCTGGGCAGGTTGGGGCTGGGGCCAACGTCCTGACTTTC. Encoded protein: CASSPPGQVGAGANVLTF.

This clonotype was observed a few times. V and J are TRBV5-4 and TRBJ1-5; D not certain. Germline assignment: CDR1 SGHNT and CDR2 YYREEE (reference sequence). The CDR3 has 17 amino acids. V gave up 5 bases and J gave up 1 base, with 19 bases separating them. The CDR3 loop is CASSFSEGVGSNQPQHF. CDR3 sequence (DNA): TGTGCCAGCAGTTTTTCTGAGGGCGTAGGGAGCAATCAGCCCCAGCATTTT.

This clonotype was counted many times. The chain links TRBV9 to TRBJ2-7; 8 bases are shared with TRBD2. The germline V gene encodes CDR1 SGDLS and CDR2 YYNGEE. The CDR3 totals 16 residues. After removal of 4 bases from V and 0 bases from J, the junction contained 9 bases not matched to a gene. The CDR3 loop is CASSLKLAASSYEQYF. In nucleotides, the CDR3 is TGTGCCAGCAGCTTAAAACTAGCGGCAAGCTCCTACGAGCAGTACTTC.

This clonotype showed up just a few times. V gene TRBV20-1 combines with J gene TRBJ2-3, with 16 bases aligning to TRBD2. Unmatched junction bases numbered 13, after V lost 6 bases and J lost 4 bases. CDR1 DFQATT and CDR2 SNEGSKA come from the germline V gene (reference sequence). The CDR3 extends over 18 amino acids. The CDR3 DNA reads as TGCAGTGCCAGGGGACTAGCGGGAGGGCCGTTAATTCCAGATACGCAGTATTTT. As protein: CSARGLAGGPLIPDTQYF.

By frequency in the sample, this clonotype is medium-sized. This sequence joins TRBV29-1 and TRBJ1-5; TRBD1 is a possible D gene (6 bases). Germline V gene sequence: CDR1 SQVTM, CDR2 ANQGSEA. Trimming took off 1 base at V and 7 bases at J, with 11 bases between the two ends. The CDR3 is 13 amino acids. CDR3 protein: CSVEGERGQPQHF. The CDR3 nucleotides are TGCAGCGTTGAAGGTGAAAGGGGGCAGCCCCAGCATTTT.

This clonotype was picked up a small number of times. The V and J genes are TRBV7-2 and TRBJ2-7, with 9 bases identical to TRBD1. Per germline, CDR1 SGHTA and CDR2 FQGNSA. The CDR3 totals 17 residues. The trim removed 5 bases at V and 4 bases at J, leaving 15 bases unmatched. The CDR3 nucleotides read TGTGCCAGCAGCCGTCCAACAGGGGGCGCCTCCCAATACGAGCAGTACTTC. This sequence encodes CASSRPTGGASQYEQYF.

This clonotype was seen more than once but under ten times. The CDR3 DNA sequence: TGTGCCAGCGGAAAGGACAGAAGCACCGGGGAGCTGTTTTTT. This encodes CASGKDRSTGELFF. The chain has TRBV7-7 and TRBJ2-2; weak D call: TRBD1 (6 bases). Between the trimmed V and J ends, which lost 8 bases and 4 bases, there was a span of 14 bases. The CDR3 totals 14 residues. Germline V gives CDR1 SSHAT, CDR2 FNYEAQ (reference sequence).

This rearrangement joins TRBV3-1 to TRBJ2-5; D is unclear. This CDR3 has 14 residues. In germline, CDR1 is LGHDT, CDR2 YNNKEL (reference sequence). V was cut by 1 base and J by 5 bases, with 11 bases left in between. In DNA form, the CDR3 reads TGTGCCAGCAGCCAAGTGAATAGGCATGAGACCCAGTACTTC. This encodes CASSQVNRHETQYF.

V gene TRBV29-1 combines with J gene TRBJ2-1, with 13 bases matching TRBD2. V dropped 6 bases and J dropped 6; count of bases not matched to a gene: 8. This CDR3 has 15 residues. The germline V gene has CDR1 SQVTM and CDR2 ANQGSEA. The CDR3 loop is CSVVARLAGGNEQFF. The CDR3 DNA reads TGCAGCGTAGTAGCTAGACTAGCGGGAGGCAATGAGCAGTTCTTC.

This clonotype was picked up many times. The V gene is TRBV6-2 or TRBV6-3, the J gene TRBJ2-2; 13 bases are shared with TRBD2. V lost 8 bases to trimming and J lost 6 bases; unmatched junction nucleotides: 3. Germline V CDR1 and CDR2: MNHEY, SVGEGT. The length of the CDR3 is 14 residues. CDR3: CASRTSGRSGELFF. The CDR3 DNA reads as TGTGCCAGCCGGACTAGCGGGAGATCCGGGGAGCTGTTTTTT.

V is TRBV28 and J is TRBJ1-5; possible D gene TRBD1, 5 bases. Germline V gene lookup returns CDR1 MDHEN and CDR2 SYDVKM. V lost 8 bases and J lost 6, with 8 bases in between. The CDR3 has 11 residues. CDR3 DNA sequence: TGTGCCAGCGGTGGGGGTCAGCCCCAGCATTTT. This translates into CASGGGQPQHF. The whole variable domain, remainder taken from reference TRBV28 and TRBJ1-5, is DVKVTQSSRYLVKRTGEKVFLECVQDMDHENMFWYRQDPGLGLRLIYFSYDVKMKEKGDIPEGYSVSREKKERFSLILESASTNQTSMYLCASGGGQPQHFGDGTRLSIL.

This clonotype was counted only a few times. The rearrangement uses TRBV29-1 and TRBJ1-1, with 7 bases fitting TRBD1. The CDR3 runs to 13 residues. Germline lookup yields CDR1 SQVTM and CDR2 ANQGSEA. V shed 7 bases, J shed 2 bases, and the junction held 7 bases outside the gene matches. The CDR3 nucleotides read TGCAGCGGTGCCGGGACAGTCAACACTGAAGCTTTCTTT. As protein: CSGAGTVNTEAFF. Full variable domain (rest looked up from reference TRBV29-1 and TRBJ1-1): SAVISQKPSRDICQRGTSLTIQCQVDSQVTMMFWYRQQPGQSLTLIATANQGSEATYESGFVIDKFPISRPNLTFSTLTVSNMSPEDSSIYLCSGAGTVNTEAFFGQGTRLTVV.

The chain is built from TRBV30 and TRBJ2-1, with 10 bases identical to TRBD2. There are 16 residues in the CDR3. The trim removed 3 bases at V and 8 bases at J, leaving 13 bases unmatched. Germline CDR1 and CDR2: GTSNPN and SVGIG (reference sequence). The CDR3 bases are TGTGCCTGGAGGAAAGCATCGGGACTAGCGAACGATGAGCAGTTCTTC. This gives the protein CAWRKASGLANDEQFF.

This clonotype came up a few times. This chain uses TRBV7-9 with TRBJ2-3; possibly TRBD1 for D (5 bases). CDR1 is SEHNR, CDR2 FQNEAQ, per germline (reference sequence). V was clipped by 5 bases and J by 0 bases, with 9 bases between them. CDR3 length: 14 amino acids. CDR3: CASSPGISTDTQYF. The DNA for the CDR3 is TGTGCCAGCAGCCCAGGGATAAGCACAGATACGCAGTATTTT.

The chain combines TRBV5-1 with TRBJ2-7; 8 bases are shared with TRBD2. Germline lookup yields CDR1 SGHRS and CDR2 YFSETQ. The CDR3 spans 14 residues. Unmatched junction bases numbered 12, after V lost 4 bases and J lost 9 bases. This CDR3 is CASSPPGLGHVQYF. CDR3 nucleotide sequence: TGCGCCAGCAGCCCCCCGGGACTAGGGCACGTGCAGTACTTC.

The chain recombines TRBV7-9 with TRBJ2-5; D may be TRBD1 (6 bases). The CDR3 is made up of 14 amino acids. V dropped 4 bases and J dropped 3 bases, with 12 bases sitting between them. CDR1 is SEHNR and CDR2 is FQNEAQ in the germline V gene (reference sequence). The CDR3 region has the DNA TGTGCCAGCAGCTCGCAGGGGTACAAAGAGACCCAGTACTTC. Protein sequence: CASSSQGYKETQYF.

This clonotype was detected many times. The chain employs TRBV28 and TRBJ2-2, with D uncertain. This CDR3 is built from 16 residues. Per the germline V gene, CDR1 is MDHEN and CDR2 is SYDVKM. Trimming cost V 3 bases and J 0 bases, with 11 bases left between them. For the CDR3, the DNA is TGTGCCAGCAGTTTTCGTCTGGTATCGAACACCGGGGAGCTGTTTTTT. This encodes CASSFRLVSNTGELFF. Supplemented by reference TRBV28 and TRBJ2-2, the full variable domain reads DVKVTQSSRYLVKRTGEKVFLECVQDMDHENMFWYRQDPGLGLRLIYFSYDVKMKEKGDIPEGYSVSREKKERFSLILESASTNQTSMYLCASSFRLVSNTGELFFGEGSRLTVL.

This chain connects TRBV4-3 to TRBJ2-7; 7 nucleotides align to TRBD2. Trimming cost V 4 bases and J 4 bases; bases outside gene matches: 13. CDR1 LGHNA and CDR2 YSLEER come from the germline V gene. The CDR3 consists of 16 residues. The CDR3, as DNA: TGCGCCAGCAGCCCAGAATTAGGGACTAAGGGATACGAGCAGTACTTC. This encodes CASSPELGTKGYEQYF.